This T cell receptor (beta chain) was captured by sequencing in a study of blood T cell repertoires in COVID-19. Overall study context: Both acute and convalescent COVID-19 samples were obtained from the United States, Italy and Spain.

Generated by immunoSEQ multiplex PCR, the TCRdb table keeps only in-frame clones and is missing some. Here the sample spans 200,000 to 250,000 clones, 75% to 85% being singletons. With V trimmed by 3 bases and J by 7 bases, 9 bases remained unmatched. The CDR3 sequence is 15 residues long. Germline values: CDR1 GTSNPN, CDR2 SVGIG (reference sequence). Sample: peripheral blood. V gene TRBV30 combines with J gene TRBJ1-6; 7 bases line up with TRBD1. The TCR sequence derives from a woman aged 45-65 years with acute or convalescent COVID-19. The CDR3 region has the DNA TGTGCCTGGAGGCACTTAGGGACAGAAAATTCACCCCTCCACTTT. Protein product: CAWRHLGTENSPLHF.